Following are 23 T cell receptor beta chains from one sample sequenced in a study of tumor and adjacent non-tumor tissue in lung cancer. RNA was extracted from bulk tissue without any cell sorting. Three rounds of nested PCR, following a modified ARM-PCR protocol, produced the TCRbeta library. MiXCR, applied by TCRdb to the multiplex PCR reads, yields one record per CDR3 protein. The data show 200,000 or so distinct CDR3 sequences, with about 71% seen just once and about 25% held by the top ten. Sequenced sample: lung tumor tissue. The receptor source for this set is a man in his 60s with non-small cell lung cancer.

As regards this clonotype: It is likely a read error, because the conserved phenylalanine at the end of the CDR3 is missing. The chain combines TRBV5-6 with TRBJ1-5; D might be TRBD1 (6 bases). The CDR3 extends over 12 amino acids. The V gene lost 7 bases and the J gene lost 4 bases, with 9 bases spanning the gap. The germline gives CDR1 SGHDT, CDR2 YYEEEE. CDR3 amino acids: CASSGDNQPQHY. For the CDR3, the DNA is TGTGCCAGCTCAGGGGATAATCAGCCCCAGCATTAT.

This clonotype was seen only once. This chain connects TRBV7-9 to TRBJ1-2, with unresolved D. The CDR3 has 14 amino acids. V was pared by 5 bases and J by 5 bases, with 15 bases between. Germline values: CDR1 SEHNR, CDR2 FQNEAQ (reference sequence). This CDR3 is CASSRQTGLYGYTF. The CDR3 DNA reads TGTGCCAGCAGCCGGCAGACCGGACTTTATGGCTACACCTTC.

By share, this clonotype counts as large. This chain's CDR3 is CASSSGRDNEKLFF. CDR3 sequence (DNA): TGTGCCAGCAGCTCGGGACGAGATAATGAAAAACTGTTTTTT. V usage is TRBV11-1 and J usage is TRBJ1-4, with D perhaps TRBD1 (5 bases). The CDR3 is 14 amino acids. The germline V gene has CDR1 SGHAT and CDR2 FQDESV (reference sequence). The ends were cut back, 4 bases at V and 4 bases at J, with 10 bases in the middle.

Of note for this clonotype: The junction departs from the called germline gene at one end, perhaps through a read error. The rearrangement joins TRBV11-3 to TRBJ1-1, with D uncertain. CDR1 and CDR2 (germline): SGHNT, YENEEA. The CDR3 runs 13 residues. The CDR3 sequence is CANSLDSIPRTFF. The CDR3 DNA follows: TGTGCCAACAGCTTAGACTCGATCCCTCGGACTTTCTTT. The entire variable domain, with the rest obtained from reference TRBV11-3 and TRBJ1-1, is as follows: EAGVVQSPRYKIIEKKQPVAFWCNPISGHNTLYWYLQNLGQGPELLIRYENEEAVDDSQLPKDRFSAERLKGVDSTLKIQPAELGDSAVYLCANSLDSIPRTFFGQGTRLTVV.

This clonotype was observed a few times. The chain joins TRBV5-6 to TRBJ1-2; possibly TRBD1 for D (5 bases). The germline gives CDR1 SGHDT, CDR2 YYEEEE. This CDR3 has 16 residues. The V gene lost 2 bases and the J gene lost 4 bases, with 18 bases spanning the gap. The CDR3 is CASSFGYAGLLYGYTF. CDR3 in DNA: TGTGCCAGCAGCTTCGGGTACGCGGGGCTACTCTATGGCTACACCTTC.

This clonotype was counted at least ten times. V gene TRBV20-1 combines with J gene TRBJ1-1; the D gene is possibly TRBD1 (6 bases). The CDR3 has 16 amino acids. V was cut by 2 bases and J by 4 bases, with 20 bases left in between. The germline CDR1 and CDR2 sequences are DFQATT and SNEGSKA (reference sequence). Here the CDR3 DNA reads TGCAGTGCTAGAAGTGATAACAGGGTCAGGGGCACTGAAGCTTTCTTT. It encodes CSARSDNRVRGTEAFF.

The CDR3 loop reads CASRPMGGYDVLTF. The CDR3 coding sequence is TGTGCCAGCAGACCCATGGGGGGGTATGACGTCCTGACTTTC. The rearrangement uses TRBV13 and TRBJ2-6, with 7 positions matching TRBD2. CDR1 PRHDT and CDR2 FYEKMQ come from the germline V gene (reference sequence). The J segment lost 11 bases and the V segment lost 6 bases, leaving 10 bases of the junction unmatched. There are 14 residues in the CDR3.

Points on this clonotype: A single base separates this from a much larger clone, so it may be a read error. The chain joins TRBV29-1 to TRBJ1-1; 9 bases agree with TRBD1. CDR1 is SQVTM, CDR2 ANQGSEA, per germline. CDR3 length: 13 amino acids. CDR3 in amino acids: CSVRTGVYTDAFF. The DNA of the CDR3 is TGCAGCGTTCGGACAGGGGTCTACACTGATGCTTTCTTT.

About this clonotype itself: No conserved phenylalanine or tryptophan is present at the end of the CDR3, so a read error is the likely explanation. The V and J genes are TRBV29-1 and TRBJ2-1; no clear D. Germline CDR1 is SQVTM and CDR2 is ANQGSEA. Trimming shortened V by 4 bases and J by 5 bases, and 9 bases separated the two germline ends. The CDR3 totals 12 residues. The CDR3 nucleotides are TGCAGCGTTGGTGCCACCGACAATGAGCAGTTCTCC. This encodes CSVGATDNEQFS.

The rearrangement links TRBV11-2 to TRBJ2-5; TRBD2 might be the D (5 bases). The V end lost 10 bases, the J end lost 0 bases, and 18 bases lay between the germline ends. Germline CDR1 is SGHAT and CDR2 is FQNNGV. CDR3 size: 15 residues. CDR3 loop: CANNLGGWNQETQYF. The CDR3 region has the DNA TGTGCCAACAACTTAGGAGGTTGGAACCAAGAGACCCAGTACTTC.

To note about this clonotype: This clone may be a read error of a much larger clone one base away. V usage is TRBV20-1 and J usage is TRBJ2-3; TRBD2 aligns across 10 bases. CDR3 length equals 14 residues. V shed 4 bases and J 2 bases; nucleotides not matched to a gene: 3. Germline V gene lookup returns CDR1 DFQATT and CDR2 SNEGSKA (reference sequence). The CDR3 is CSAKGTSDTDTQYF. The CDR3 nucleotides read TGCAGTGCTAAGGGGACTAGCGACACAGATACGCAGTATTTT.

The genes are TRBV6-5 and TRBJ2-1, with TRBD2 matching over 8 bases. CDR1 is MNHEY, CDR2 SVGAGI, per germline. CDR3 length equals 15 residues. Trimming cost V 7 bases and J 5 bases; bases outside gene matches: 10. DNA of the CDR3: TGTGCCAGCAATCAACTAGCGGAAGTACACAATGAGCAGTTCTTC. Translated, it gives CASNQLAEVHNEQFF.

This clonotype was seen ten or more times. J is TRBJ2-4 and V is TRBV20-1; maybe TRBD2 (6 bases). The CDR3 is 12 amino acids. Between the trimmed V and J ends, which lost 0 bases and 15 bases, there was a span of 15 bases. Per the germline V gene, CDR1 is DFQATT and CDR2 is SNEGSKA (reference sequence). The CDR3 region has the DNA TGCAGTGCTAGAGATGGAGGGGATGATCGGTACTTC. This encodes CSARDGGDDRYF.

The chain has TRBV12-3 or TRBV12-4 and TRBJ1-5; 7 nucleotides line up with TRBD1. The CDR3 totals 12 residues. J was trimmed by 12 bases and V by 6 bases; bases with no gene match: 8. The CDR3 region is CASRDRVTRQHF. CDR3 bases: TGTGCCAGCAGAGACAGGGTGACGCGCCAGCATTTT.

Regarding this clonotype: A much larger clonotype is one base distant, so this may be a read error. The V and J genes are TRBV20-1 and TRBJ2-3, with a weak D call TRBD2 (7 bases). Germline V gene data show CDR1 as DFQATT and CDR2 as SNEGSKA (reference sequence). The CDR3 covers 16 residues. The CDR3 is CSAFPLSGGLTDTQCF. CDR3 DNA sequence: TGCAGTGCTTTTCCCCTCTCGGGGGGCCTCACAGATACGCAGTGTTTT.

This clonotype was detected only a few times. This CDR3 fails to terminate in the conserved phenylalanine or tryptophan, so it likely reflects a read error. V usage is TRBV29-1 and J usage is TRBJ1-1, with D unclear. There are 12 residues in the CDR3. Germline CDR1 SQVTM, CDR2 ANQGSEA. The CDR3 protein is CSVEGGSAEAFL. CDR3 DNA: TGTAGCGTCGAAGGTGGATCCGCTGAAGCTTTCTTA.

This clonotype was seen repeatedly, ten times or more. The V and J genes are TRBV6-1 and TRBJ1-2, with 9 bases that match TRBD1. The V gene's germline CDR1 is MNHNS and CDR2 SASEGT. With 3 bases clipped from V and 2 bases from J, the junction kept 7 bases outside the gene matches. The CDR3 covers 16 residues. DNA for the CDR3: TGTGCCAGCAGTGAGGGACAGGGCTCCCTCAACTATGGCTACACCTTC. Protein: CASSEGQGSLNYGYTF.

Points on this clonotype: It may be a read error: a sequence one base away is much more abundant. J is TRBJ1-5 and V is TRBV7-8; D is possibly TRBD1 (5 bases). Trimming left V 2 bases short and J 11 bases short, with 19 bases between. Germline loops: CDR1 SGHVS, CDR2 FQNEAQ. This CDR3 comprises 15 residues. CDR3 amino acids: CASSLSGQAAQSQHF. The CDR3, as DNA: TGTGCCAGCAGCTTATCGGGGCAGGCGGCGCAGTCCCAGCATTTT.

This clonotype was observed many times. The chain employs TRBV10-2 and TRBJ2-1; D tentatively reads TRBD1 or TRBD2 (5 bases each). Trimming took 3 bases from V and 10 from J, leaving 16 bases between them. Germline V gene lookup returns CDR1 WSHSY and CDR2 SAAADI. The CDR3 is 14 residues long. The CDR3 nucleotides read TGCGCCAGCAGTGAACAGTCCGTCGGGGCCGAGCAGTTCTTC. This encodes CASSEQSVGAEQFF.

Comment on this clonotype: A much larger clone sits a single nucleotide away, making a read error possible. This chain links TRBV12-3 or TRBV12-4 with TRBJ1-6, with D maybe TRBD1 (6 bases). Trimming cost V 6 bases and J 10 bases, with 16 bases left between them. The CDR3 spans 14 residues. CDR3 in amino acids: CASRKGGPGSPLHF. The CDR3 DNA is TGTGCCAGCAGGAAAGGGGGGCCTGGGTCACCCCTCCACTTT.

As concerns this clonotype: Relative to the germline gene, one junction end is altered; a read error may explain this. The chain carries TRBV29-1 and TRBJ2-5; 10 nucleotides match TRBD1. CDR3 length: 12 amino acids. From germline, CDR1 is SQVTM and CDR2 ANQGSEA. The CDR3 sequence is CSVRTGGEAQYF. The DNA of the CDR3 is TGCAGCGTTCGGACAGGGGGAGAGGCCCAGTACTTC.

Notes on this clonotype: At one of its ends the junction is not consistent with the germline gene, which may arise from a read error. The chain uses TRBV29-1 and TRBJ2-2; TRBD2 agrees at 7 bases. The CDR3 loop spans 15 amino acids. Per germline, CDR1 SQVTM and CDR2 ANQGSEA. Here the CDR3 reads CRVGVLATNTGELFF. CDR3 in DNA: TGCAGGGTTGGGGTACTAGCGACGAACACCGGGGAGTTGTTTTTT.

A word on this clonotype: As the CDR3 is not closed by the conserved phenylalanine or tryptophan, this likely results from a read error. V and J are TRBV2 and TRBJ1-6, with TRBD1 as a possible D gene (5 bases). The CDR3 loop spans 16 amino acids. Per the germline V gene, CDR1 is SNHLY and CDR2 is FYNNEI. Between the trimmed V and J ends, which lost 6 bases and 0 bases, there was a span of 12 bases. The CDR3 sequence: CASRGGTLSYNSPLHV. The CDR3 DNA reads as TGTGCCAGCAGGGGAGGGACGCTCTCCTATAATTCACCCCTCCACGTT.